One and the same sample provided the 3 T cell receptor beta chains below, sequenced in a study of shared clonotypes between healthy human individuals. The data were produced by immunoSEQ multiplex PCR, yet TCRdb's version contains in-frame clones alone and is incomplete. Here the sample spans roughly 1.4 million clones, approximately 98.5% being singletons. Sequencing was done on a sample of naive CD4+ T cells sorted from blood. This sample's subset: CD45RA+ positively selected. The source of these receptors is a man aged 25 to 40 in good health.

The chain carries TRBV28 and TRBJ2-7; no firm D call. Germline CDR1 and CDR2: MDHEN and SYDVKM. Trimming took off 4 bases at V and 3 bases at J, with 22 bases between the two ends. The CDR3 consists of 17 residues. The CDR3 nucleotides read TGTGCCAGCAGTTCCGCCCTCTATGTAGCACGCAACTACGAGCAGTACTTC. Its protein is CASSSALYVARNYEQYF.

About this clone: Other DNA sequences in this sample translate to the same CDR3. J is TRBJ2-5 and V is TRBV5-1; D may be TRBD2 (5 bases). CDR1 is SGHRS, CDR2 YFSETQ, per germline. The V gene lost 5 bases and the J gene lost 5 bases, with 13 bases spanning the gap. The length of the CDR3 is 13 residues. The CDR3 loop reads CASSGSPGETQYF. In nucleotides, the CDR3 is TGCGCCAGCAGTGGGAGTCCTGGGGAGACCCAGTACTTC.

This chain's CDR3 is CASSLRSWDYNEQFF. As DNA, the CDR3 is TGTGCCAGCAGCTTACGTAGCTGGGACTACAATGAGCAGTTCTTC. The V gene is TRBV7-8, the J gene TRBJ2-1; D remains unclear. Germline V gene sequence: CDR1 SGHVS, CDR2 FQNEAQ. The CDR3 extends over 15 amino acids. Trimming left V 2 bases short and J 3 bases short, with 11 bases between.